This is a list of T cell receptor beta chains from one sample in a study of response to subunit inactivated influenza vaccine. A single record per CDR3 protein comes from TCRdb applying MiXCR to the RT-PCR reads. The sample shows about 500,000 distinct CDR3 sequences, 15% to 20% of them seen only once. This specimen consisted of CD4+ T cells sorted from PBMCs, obtained roughly 24 months after vaccination. These receptors originate from a man between 50 and 69 years old who received an inactivated influenza vaccine. Each CDR3 is given with its conserved first and last residue. The D gene is left open where the match is weak. Clone size, where shown, is once, few, many, or a class for clones that have expanded.

clone_size d_call j_call v_call cdr3_nt cdr3_aa
- - TRBJ2-3 TRBV4-1 TGCGCCAGCAGCCACCCAGCGGCCACAGATACGCAGTATTTT CASSHPAATDTQYF
few TRBD2 TRBJ2-2 TRBV5-6 TGTGCCAGCAGCTTGGAGTTTACGGGAGGGCCCCCCGGGGAGCTGTTTTTT CASSLEFTGGPPGELFF
- - TRBJ2-3 TRBV18 TGTGCCAGCTCACGACAGGCCCCGAACACAGATACGCAGTATTTT CASSRQAPNTDTQYF
- - TRBJ1-4 TRBV29-1 TGCAGCGTTGAATCTGCAGGTTGGGGGGAAAAACTGTTTTTT CSVESAGWGEKLFF
- TRBD2 TRBJ2-5 TRBV20-1 TGCAGTGCTCCGGTGCTCCTAGCGGGGGCCCTAGCCACCCAGTACTTC CSAPVLLAGALATQYF
many TRBD1 TRBJ2-5 TRBV20-1 TGCAGTGCTAGGGGGGACAGGAACTTACAAGAGACCCAGTACTTC CSARGDRNLQETQYF
- - TRBJ2-3 TRBV4-1 TGCGCCAGCAGCGTGCTAGACATGGGTTTCACAGATACGCAGTATTTT CASSVLDMGFTDTQYF
few - TRBJ1-1 TRBV19 TGTGCCAGTACTATCACGGGAGGGGGTGAAGCTTTCTTT CASTITGGGEAFF
- - TRBJ2-5 TRBV7-6 TGTGCCAGCAGCTTAGCGGTCGTCGGACAAGAGACCCAGTACTTC CASSLAVVGQETQYF
few TRBD2 TRBJ2-7 TRBV28 TGTGCCAGCACCTTAGCGGGGGCCGGGTACGAGCAGTACTTC CASTLAGAGYEQYF
- TRBD1 TRBJ2-3 TRBV7-2 TGTGCCAGCAGTTTACGACATACAGGGGGCATTGCAGATACGCAGTATTTT CASSLRHTGGIADTQYF
few TRBD2 TRBJ2-1 TRBV20-1 TGCAGTGCTAGAGATCTCGCTAGCGGTTCCTACAATGAGCAGTTCTTC CSARDLASGSYNEQFF
- - TRBJ1-1 TRBV5-1 TGCGCCAGCAGGCGACAGGAGAACACTGAAGCTTTCTTT CASRRQENTEAFF